A selection of T cell receptor beta chains follows, all from one sample in a study of blood T cell repertoires in COVID-19. Profiling relied on immunoSEQ multiplex PCR, and the TCRdb table lists in-frame clones only, not all of them. The table includes fewer than 100,000 clones, 85% detected once. The sample was peripheral blood. These receptors were collected from a man aged 55 to 69 with acute or convalescent COVID-19. The CDR3 runs from the conserved cysteine through the conserved F or W. A clone size is listed for some rows: how often the clone was seen (once, few, many), or a class if it is expanded.

TRBJ2-3 . TRBV14 CASSQGLAPDTQYF
TRBJ2-3 few TRBV7-8 CASSLLAGLTDTQYF
TRBJ1-4 . TRBV11-2 CASSLGQGTLFNEKLFF
TRBJ2-5 . TRBV2 CASSDRVETQYF
TRBJ1-5 . TRBV27 CASSDRGWNQPQHF
TRBJ2-7 . TRBV3-1/TRBV3-2 CASSQERPPGSYEQYF
TRBJ1-6 . TRBV9 CASSVALQGTGGMNSPLHF
TRBJ2-7 . TRBV12-5 CASGFFRPPGQGFNEQYF
TRBJ2-7 . TRBV5-1 CASSWDSSYEQYF
TRBJ1-2 . TRBV3-1/TRBV3-2 CASSSSDRGIGYTF
TRBJ2-5 . TRBV3-1/TRBV3-2 CASSLLAGGRETQYF
TRBJ1-1 . TRBV29-1 CSVGTAAGDTEAFF